This T cell receptor (beta chain) is from a study of blood T cell repertoires in COVID-19. Per the original data handling: Using reference gene primer amplification, nucleated cell counts were estimated. The method was immunoSEQ multiplex PCR; TCRdb's version includes in-frame clones alone and lacks a portion of them. D and trimming were read from the DNA, whereas the V and J calls and clone size are those reported in that table. Here the sample spans 76,000 or so clones, over 75% being singletons. Trimming cost V 7 bases and J 3 bases, with 14 bases left between them. CDR3 length: 14 residues. The germline V gene has CDR1 SGHVS and CDR2 FNYEAQ.

The sample taken for sequencing was peripheral blood. The chain links TRBV7-6 to TRBJ2-3; maybe TRBD2 (6 bases). This TCR was sampled from a man in his fifties or sixties with acute or convalescent COVID-19. Here the CDR3 DNA reads TGTGCCAGCACTGGGCGGGGTGGAACAGATACGCAGTATTTT. Translated: CASTGRGGTDTQYF.